These T cell receptor beta chains were read from a single sample in a study of T cell changes during pregnancy in multiple sclerosis. Some clones are missing from TCRdb's copy, which holds only in-frame ones; the method was immunoSEQ multiplex PCR. This table has over 30,000 clones, around 92% appearing once. This sample comprised CD4+ T cells from peripheral blood mononuclear cells, obtained after pregnancy. These receptors all stem from a female donor with multiple sclerosis, enrolled in a pregnancy study. Each CDR3 is given with its conserved first and last residue. The order of the fields is CDR3 length, J gene, D gene, V gene, clone size, CDR3 DNA, CDR3 protein. The D gene is left open where the match is weak. Some rows mark clone size as missing; the rest say once, few, many or name a class of expanded clone.

cdr3_length: 14
j_call: TRBJ2-2
d_call: .
v_call: TRBV7-9
clone_size: once
cdr3_nt: TGTGCCAGCAGCTTACTAGTCTACACCGGGGAGCTGTTTTTT
cdr3_aa: CASSLLVYTGELFF

cdr3_length: 15
j_call: TRBJ1-1
d_call: .
v_call: TRBV7-3
clone_size: .
cdr3_nt: TGTGCCAGCAGCTCGACTTCAGGAAGGGGCACTGAAGCTTTCTTT
cdr3_aa: CASSSTSGRGTEAFF

cdr3_length: 18
j_call: TRBJ1-4
d_call: .
v_call: TRBV27
clone_size: .
cdr3_nt: TGTGCCAGCAGTTTATCTTCCGCCTTCGGGGGAACTAATGAAAAACTGTTTTTT
cdr3_aa: CASSLSSAFGGTNEKLFF

cdr3_length: 15
j_call: TRBJ2-3
d_call: .
v_call: TRBV5-1
clone_size: .
cdr3_nt: TGCGCCAGCAGCTTCTTCGGGGGAGACACAGATACGCAGTATTTT
cdr3_aa: CASSFFGGDTDTQYF

cdr3_length: 13
j_call: TRBJ2-7
d_call: .
v_call: TRBV10-3
clone_size: .
cdr3_nt: TGTGCCATCAGTGAAGGACACTCCTACGAGCAGTACTTC
cdr3_aa: CAISEGHSYEQYF

cdr3_length: 18
j_call: TRBJ2-6
d_call: TRBD2
v_call: TRBV10-3
clone_size: .
cdr3_nt: TGTGCCATCAGTGAGATATTCGGGGCGGGGGCTGGGGCCAACGTCCTGACTTTC
cdr3_aa: CAISEIFGAGAGANVLTF

cdr3_length: 13
j_call: TRBJ1-3
d_call: .
v_call: TRBV2
clone_size: .
cdr3_nt: TGTGCCAGCAGTGTTGTGAGGGAGAACACCATATATTTT
cdr3_aa: CASSVVRENTIYF

cdr3_length: 14
j_call: TRBJ2-1
d_call: TRBD2
v_call: TRBV9
clone_size: .
cdr3_nt: TGTGCCAGCAGCGCGGGGGGGCCCTACAATGAGCAGTTCTTC
cdr3_aa: CASSAGGPYNEQFF

cdr3_length: 12
j_call: TRBJ2-5
d_call: .
v_call: TRBV10-3
clone_size: .
cdr3_nt: TGTGCCATCAGTGACTACCAAGAGACCCAGTACTTC
cdr3_aa: CAISDYQETQYF

cdr3_length: 14
j_call: TRBJ2-5
d_call: .
v_call: TRBV11-2
clone_size: .
cdr3_nt: TGTGCCAGCAGCTTCAGGGTTGGACAAGAGACCCAGTACTTC
cdr3_aa: CASSFRVGQETQYF